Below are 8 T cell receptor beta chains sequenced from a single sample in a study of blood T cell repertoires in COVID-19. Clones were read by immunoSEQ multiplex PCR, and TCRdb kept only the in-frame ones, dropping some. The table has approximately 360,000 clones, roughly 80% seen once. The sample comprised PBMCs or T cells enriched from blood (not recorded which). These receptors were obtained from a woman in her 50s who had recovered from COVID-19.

CDR3 coding DNA: TGTGCTAGTGGCCGACAGGGGTTGGGTGAAAAACTGTTTTTT. It is translated as CASGRQGLGEKLFF. The chain couples TRBV12-5 to TRBJ1-4; 8 bases map to TRBD1. This CDR3 is 14 amino acids long. V shed 6 bases, J shed 7 bases, and the junction held 7 bases outside the gene matches. From germline, CDR1 is LGHNT and CDR2 FRNRAP. Variable domain in full (rest from reference TRBV12-5 and TRBJ1-4): DARVTQTPRHKVTEMGQEVTMRCQPILGHNTVFWYRQTMMQGLELLAYFRNRAPLDDSGMPKDRFSAEMPDATLATLKIQPSEPRDSAVYFCASGRQGLGEKLFFGSGTQLSVL.

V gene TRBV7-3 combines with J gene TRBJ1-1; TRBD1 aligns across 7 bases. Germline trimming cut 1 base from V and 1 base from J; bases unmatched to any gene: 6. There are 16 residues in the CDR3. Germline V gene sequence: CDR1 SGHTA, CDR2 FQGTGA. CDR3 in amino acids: CASSLKGAVGNTEAFF. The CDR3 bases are TGTGCCAGCAGCTTAAAGGGGGCGGTTGGGAACACTGAAGCTTTCTTT.

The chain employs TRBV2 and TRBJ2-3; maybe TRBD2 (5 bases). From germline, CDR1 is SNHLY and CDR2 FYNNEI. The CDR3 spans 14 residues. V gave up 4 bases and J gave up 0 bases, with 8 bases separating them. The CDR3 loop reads CASSVAGSTDTQYF. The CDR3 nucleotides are TGTGCCAGCAGTGTGGCGGGCAGCACAGATACGCAGTATTTT.

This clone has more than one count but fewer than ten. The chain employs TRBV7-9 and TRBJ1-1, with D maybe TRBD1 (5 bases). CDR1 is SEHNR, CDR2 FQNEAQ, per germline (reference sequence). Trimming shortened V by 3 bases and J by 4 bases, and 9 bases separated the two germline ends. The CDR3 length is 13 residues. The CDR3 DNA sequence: TGTGCCAGCAGCTTTTTTCAGGGCACTGAAGCTTTCTTT. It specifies CASSFFQGTEAFF.

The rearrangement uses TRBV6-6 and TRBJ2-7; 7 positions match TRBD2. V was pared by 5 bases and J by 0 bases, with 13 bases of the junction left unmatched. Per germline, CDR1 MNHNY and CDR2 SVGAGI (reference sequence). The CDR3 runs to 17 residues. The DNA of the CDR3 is TGTGCCAGCAGTCCCCTTCGGGGGGTCCACCTCTCCTACGAGCAGTACTTC. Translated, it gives CASSPLRGVHLSYEQYF.

For the CDR3, the DNA is TGTGCCAGCAGCCGGAGGGGCAACACTGAAGCTTTCTTT. This gives the protein CASSRRGNTEAFF. The V gene is TRBV5-6, the J gene TRBJ1-1; tentative D call: TRBD1 (5 bases). CDR3 length equals 13 residues. Germline CDR1 and CDR2: SGHDT and YYEEEE. Between the trimmed V and J ends, which lost 4 bases and 2 bases, there was a span of 9 bases.

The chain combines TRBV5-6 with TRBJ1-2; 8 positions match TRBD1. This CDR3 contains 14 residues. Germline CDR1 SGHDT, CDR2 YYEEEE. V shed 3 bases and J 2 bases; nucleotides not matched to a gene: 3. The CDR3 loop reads CASSYWTGNYGYTF. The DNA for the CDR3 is TGTGCCAGCAGCTATTGGACAGGGAACTATGGCTACACCTTC. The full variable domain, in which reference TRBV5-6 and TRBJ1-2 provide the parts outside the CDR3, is DAGVTQSPTHLIKTRGQQVTLRCSPKSGHDTVSWYQQALGQGPQFIFQYYEEEERQRGNFPDRFSGHQFPNYSSELNVNALLLGDSALYLCASSYWTGNYGYTFGSGTRLTVV.

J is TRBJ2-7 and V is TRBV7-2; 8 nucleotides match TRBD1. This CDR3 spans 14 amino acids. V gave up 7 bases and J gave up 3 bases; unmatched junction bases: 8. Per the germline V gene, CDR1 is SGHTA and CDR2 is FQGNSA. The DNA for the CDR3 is TGTGCCAGCACCCTCCGGGACAGGAACTACGAGCAGTACTTC. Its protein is CASTLRDRNYEQYF.